This T cell receptor beta chain originates from a study of STAT5B mutations in CD4+ large granular lymphocyte leukemia. Findings of the study overall: Patient CD4-sorted repertoires stayed more clonal than healthy ones after leukemic-clone removal. About 24% of private leukemic clonotypes occurred rarely in other patients' non-leukemic repertoires.

Details on this clone: Its antigen is not known.

In the study's own analysis: The detection floor for productive clonotype frequency was 2.59 x 10-5. Method: immunoSEQ multiplex PCR; TCRdb's copy keeps in-frame clones and lacks some. The V and J calls and clone size are taken from that table; D and trimming were inferred from the DNA. The sample comprises about 30,000 clones, about 71% of which are singletons, and approximately 0.49% rests with the top ten. This TCR was recovered from a human donor in good health. The sequenced sample consisted of CD4+ T cells from blood buffy coats.

The CDR3 region is CASSPSGQNQPQHF. CDR3 coding DNA: TGTGCCAGCTCACCGTCGGGACAAAATCAGCCCCAGCATTTT. The chain couples TRBV18 to TRBJ1-5; D perhaps matches TRBD1 (6 bases). The CDR3 runs 14 residues. Deletions cut 3 bases from V and 4 bases from J, with 10 bases between. Germline values: CDR1 KGHSH, CDR2 LQKENI.